The 10 T cell receptor beta chains below all came from one sample that was sequenced in a study of shared clonotypes between healthy human individuals. Assay: immunoSEQ multiplex PCR; the TCRdb copy retains only in-frame clones and omits some. The data contain over 2,000,000 clones, roughly 95% of them singletons. Naive CD8 cells lacked CD45RO, underwent positive selection for CCR7 and left out terminally differentiated effector memory CD45RA+ cells. Input material: naive CD8+ T cells from PBMCs. The source is a man younger than 35 in good health. Some clones in this sample may be carry-over from other donors' samples.

The gene calls are TRBV6-1 and TRBJ2-1; D is possibly TRBD2 (5 bases). This CDR3 has 12 amino acids. Per the germline V gene, CDR1 is MNHNS and CDR2 is SASEGT. V was trimmed by 5 bases and J by 10 bases, leaving 12 bases between them. The DNA of the CDR3 is TGTGCCAGCAGTCTACTCCGGGGAGAGCAGTTCTTC. This encodes CASSLLRGEQFF.

The chain combines TRBV7-9 with TRBJ1-1; 7 positions match TRBD1. Germline V lookup: CDR1 SEHNR, CDR2 FQNEAQ (reference sequence). With V trimmed by 4 bases and J by 1 base, 6 bases remained unmatched. This CDR3 region has 15 residues. CDR3 nucleotide sequence: TGTGCCAGCAGCTCCAACCGGGACAGGAACACTGAAGCTTTCTTT. It translates to CASSSNRDRNTEAFF.

The chain links TRBV29-1 to TRBJ2-1, with 9 nucleotides matching TRBD2. There are 14 residues in the CDR3. Germline CDR1 SQVTM, CDR2 ANQGSEA. The V gene end was trimmed by 4 bases and the J gene end by 2 bases; junction bases not matched to a gene: 3. The CDR3 here is CSVVEREAYNEQFF. For the CDR3, the DNA is TGCAGCGTTGTAGAGCGGGAGGCCTACAATGAGCAGTTCTTC.

The chain employs TRBV27 and TRBJ2-7, with 9 nucleotides matching TRBD2. Germline values: CDR1 MNHEY, CDR2 SMNVEV (reference sequence). The J segment lost 5 bases and the V segment lost 5 bases, leaving 7 bases of the junction unmatched. This CDR3 comprises 14 residues. CDR3 coding DNA: TGTGCCAGCAGTCCGGCGGGGGGGGGTGACGAGCAGTACTTC. Its translation is CASSPAGGGDEQYF.

The V and J genes are TRBV7-9 and TRBJ2-4, with D possibly being TRBD2 (6 bases). Trimming left V 1 base short and J 9 bases short, with 19 bases between. Germline CDR1 reads SEHNR; CDR2 reads FQNEAQ (reference sequence). The CDR3 is 16 residues long. The CDR3 is CASSLGGESYRSIQYF. As DNA, the CDR3 is TGTGCCAGCAGCTTAGGGGGGGAGTCTTATCGGAGCATTCAGTACTTC. The variable domain in full, completed from reference TRBV7-9 and TRBJ2-4, reads DTGVSQNPRHKITKRGQNVTFRCDPISEHNRLYWYRQTLGQGPEFLTYFQNEAQLEKSRLLSDRFSAERPKGSFSTLEIQRTEQGDSAMYLCASSLGGESYRSIQYFGAGTRLSVL.

Only one count was recorded for this clone. The chain recombines TRBV19 with TRBJ2-7; D remains ambiguous. The CDR3 runs 13 residues. Germline V lookup: CDR1 LNHDA, CDR2 SQIVND (reference sequence). The ends were cut back, 3 bases at V and 6 bases at J, with 12 bases in the middle. CDR3 sequence reads: CASSIMANREQYF. The CDR3 DNA follows: TGTGCCAGTAGTATTATGGCAAATCGCGAGCAGTACTTC.

V usage is TRBV7-8 and J usage is TRBJ1-3; tentatively, D is TRBD1 (5 bases). Germline values: CDR1 SGHVS, CDR2 FQNEAQ. V lost 0 bases, J lost 4 bases, and 13 bases lay in between. This CDR3 spans 16 amino acids. The DNA of the CDR3 is TGTGCCAGCAGCTTAGCGCGGGGCGGGTGGGGAAACACCATATATTTT. Translation: CASSLARGGWGNTIYF.

V is TRBV5-4 and J is TRBJ2-4; 8 bases are a match to TRBD2. Unmatched junction bases numbered 12, after V lost 0 bases and J lost 7 bases. From germline, CDR1 is SGHNT and CDR2 YYREEE (reference sequence). The CDR3 has 17 amino acids. Here the CDR3 reads CASSLAGGAGVGNIQYF. For the CDR3, the DNA is TGTGCCAGCAGCTTGGCGGGAGGGGCGGGAGTAGGGAACATTCAGTACTTC.

The gene calls are TRBV12-1 and TRBJ2-7; the table calls TRBD2, which could not be checked here. TRBV12-1 constitutes a pseudogene. This CDR3 contains 17 residues. DNA for the CDR3: TGTGCCAGCAGCTTTCCCCCTGGACTAGCGGTTTACTACGAGCAGTACTTC. Protein: CASSFPPGLAVYYEQYF.

The table lists this clone with a few counts. The chain recombines TRBV9 with TRBJ1-5; the D is unclear. V was pared by 0 bases and J by 3 bases, with 7 bases between. The germline CDR1 and CDR2 sequences are SGDLS and YYNGEE. CDR3 size: 14 residues. CDR3 loop: CASSVEGINQPQHF. CDR3 DNA sequence: TGTGCCAGCAGCGTAGAAGGGATCAATCAGCCCCAGCATTTT.